This T cell receptor beta chain came from a study of blood T cell repertoires in COVID-19. This clone was picked up one time. Original handling: Cell counts per sample came from amplifying reference gene primers. Clones were sequenced by immunoSEQ multiplex PCR, and TCRdb holds only the in-frame ones, with some missing. V and J calls and clone size are given by that table; D and trimming were obtained from the DNA. The data show 97,000 or so clones, with about 85% seen just once and around 2% held by the top ten. This CDR3 spans 13 amino acids. Looked up from germline, CDR1 is MGHRA and CDR2 is YSYEKL. Trimming stripped 3 bases from V and 6 bases from J, with 8 bases between.

The sequenced material came from peripheral blood. The TCR was taken from a man aged 50-60 years with active COVID-19. The genes are TRBV4-1 and TRBJ2-2; perhaps TRBD1 as D (5 bases). CDR3 loop: CASSQSGSGELFF. CDR3 bases: TGCGCCAGCAGCCAGTCAGGGTCCGGGGAGCTGTTTTTT.